The present T cell receptor (beta chain) was sequenced within a study of control samples from healthy donors and cancer patients. Germline assignment: CDR1 LNHDA and CDR2 SQIVND (reference sequence). The CDR3 length is 13 residues. V was cut by 5 bases and J by 5 bases, with 13 bases left in between. The table came from immunoSEQ multiplex PCR; TCRdb's copy has only in-frame clones and leaves some out. The data show some 160,000 clones, around 96% seen once. The rearrangement uses TRBV19 and TRBJ2-7; D gene unclear. The clonotype originates from a woman aged 40 to 49 in good health. Sequencing was done on a sample of blood. The DNA of the CDR3 is TGTGCCAGTAGTCCCCGAGACCTGCACGAGCAGTACTTC. Protein: CASSPRDLHEQYF.